The rows below give T cell receptor beta chains drawn from one sample of a study of shared clonotypes between healthy human individuals. Sequencing used immunoSEQ multiplex PCR; TCRdb keeps in-frame clones, though not all of them. The profile shows roughly 680,000 clones, around 70% of them singletons. Input material: memory CD4+ T cells sorted from blood. The receptors shown here come from a woman in her thirties in good health. Each CDR3 is given with its conserved first and last residue. The D gene is left open where the match is weak. Clone size is stated in some rows and not others, as once, few, many or a class when expanded.

size	length	V	J	D	CDR3	DNA
NA	14	TRBV9	TRBJ2-5	TRBD1	CASSVEGRGREQYF	TGTGCCAGCAGCGTAGAAGGCAGGGGGCGAGAGCAGTACTTC
NA	15	TRBV5-1	TRBJ2-1	NA	CASSPASGVYNEQFF	TGCGCCAGCAGCCCCGCCAGCGGCGTCTACAATGAGCAGTTCTTC
few	14	TRBV18	TRBJ2-7	NA	CASSLYGAGYEQYF	TGTGCCAGCTCTCTGTACGGAGCCGGCTACGAGCAGTACTTC
NA	14	TRBV5-1	TRBJ2-7	NA	CASSLGGSHYEQYF	TGCGCCAGCAGCTTGGGGGGAAGTCACTACGAGCAGTACTTC
NA	19	TRBV7-9	TRBJ2-3	TRBD2	CASSLWGSGRALDTDTQYF	TGTGCCAGCAGCTTATGGGGGAGTGGGAGGGCCCTCGACACAGATACGCAGTATTTT
NA	16	TRBV7-3	TRBJ2-7	TRBD1	CASSLPVTRGRHEQYF	TGTGCCAGCAGCTTACCGGTGACGAGGGGGCGGCACGAGCAGTACTTC
few	11	TRBV10-3	TRBJ2-7	NA	CAISGGYEQYF	TGTGCCATCAGTGGCGGCTACGAGCAGTACTTC
NA	16	TRBV7-6	TRBJ1-1	NA	CASSKYLVDGDTEAFF	TGTGCCAGCAGCAAATATCTAGTTGACGGTGACACTGAAGCTTTCTTT
NA	16	TRBV6-5	TRBJ2-7	NA	CASSFSGGRSFYEQYF	TGTGCCAGCAGTTTTTCCGGGGGCCGATCATTCTACGAGCAGTACTTC
few	18	TRBV19	TRBJ2-5	TRBD2	CASSPRHSGSFGKETQYF	TGTGCCAGTAGTCCACGTCATAGCGGGAGCTTCGGTAAAGAGACCCAGTACTTC
NA	16	TRBV27	TRBJ2-3	TRBD2	CASSSTSGRSADTQYF	TGTGCCAGCAGTTCAACTAGCGGGAGGTCGGCAGATACGCAGTATTTT
NA	12	TRBV7-7	TRBJ2-3	NA	CASSQGADTQYF	TGTGCCAGCAGCCAAGGGGCAGATACGCAGTATTTT
few	12	TRBV19	TRBJ2-5	NA	CASSPIQGAQYF	TGTGCCAGTAGTCCCATTCAAGGGGCCCAGTACTTC
NA	18	TRBV19	TRBJ2-7	TRBD2	CASSATRLAGAASYEQYF	TGTGCCAGTAGTGCTACCCGTCTAGCGGGTGCCGCCTCCTACGAGCAGTACTTC
NA	15	TRBV5-1	TRBJ1-2	NA	CASSFEGKANYGYTF	TGCGCCAGCAGCTTCGAGGGAAAAGCTAACTATGGCTACACCTTC
few	16	TRBV7-2	TRBJ2-7	NA	CASSPGGGSRSYEQYF	TGTGCCAGCAGCCCCGGCGGGGGCAGCCGATCCTACGAGCAGTACTTC
NA	14	TRBV28	TRBJ2-7	TRBD2	CASSDSGSPYEQYF	TGTGCCAGCAGTGATAGCGGGAGCCCCTACGAGCAGTACTTC
many	15	TRBV5-4	TRBJ1-2	NA	CASSLVGLGNYGYTF	TGTGCCAGCAGCCTGGTAGGCCTAGGGAACTATGGCTACACCTTC
NA	15	TRBV7-2	TRBJ1-5	NA	CASSLVQGSNQPQHF	TGTGCCAGCAGCTTAGTGCAGGGAAGCAATCAGCCCCAGCATTTT
NA	12	TRBV28	TRBJ1-5	NA	CASSLIYGPQHF	TGTGCCAGCAGTTTAATATATGGGCCCCAGCATTTT